The rows below give T cell receptor beta chains drawn from one sample of a study of T cells in Graves' hyperthyroidism and ophthalmopathy. TCRdb called the multiplex PCR reads again in MiXCR, with one record for every CDR3 protein. The sample contains fewer than 850,000 distinct CDR3 sequences, about 18% of which appear only once. Sequences were obtained from blood. Receptor source: a man aged 45-60 years with Graves' hyperthyroidism. The CDR3 runs from the conserved cysteine through the conserved F or W. Fields, in order: D gene, clone size, V gene, J gene, CDR3 protein, CDR3 DNA. D genes are given only for firm matches. Expanded clones get a size class; other rows say once, few or many, or leave the size out.

D: -
size: -
V: TRBV3-1
J: TRBJ1-2
CDR3: CASSHLIPAAKGGYTF
DNA: TGTGCCAGCAGCCACCTAATCCCGGCTGCGAAGGGTGGCTACACCTTC

D: -
size: -
V: TRBV20-1
J: TRBJ1-5
CDR3: CSASAPDSQKQPQHF
DNA: TGCAGTGCCAGCGCTCCGGACTCCCAGAAACAGCCCCAGCATTTT

D: TRBD1
size: -
V: TRBV5-5
J: TRBJ1-4
CDR3: CASSQIYRGPTNEKLFF
DNA: TGTGCCAGCAGCCAAATCTACAGGGGGCCCACTAATGAAAAACTGTTTTTT

D: TRBD1
size: few
V: TRBV11-3
J: TRBJ1-1
CDR3: CASSLDGRQGDTEAFF
DNA: TGTGCCAGCAGCTTAGATGGGCGACAGGGGGACACTGAAGCTTTCTTT

D: TRBD2
size: -
V: TRBV29-1
J: TRBJ2-1
CDR3: CSVMGLAGGPGYNEQFF
DNA: TGCAGCGTCATGGGACTAGCGGGAGGGCCGGGTTACAATGAGCAGTTCTTC

D: TRBD1
size: few
V: TRBV19
J: TRBJ1-1
CDR3: CASSVTGSSVTEAFF
DNA: TGTGCCAGTAGCGTGACAGGGTCCTCGGTCACTGAAGCTTTCTTT

D: -
size: many
V: TRBV27
J: TRBJ2-7
CDR3: CASRHRGGYEQYF
DNA: TGTGCCAGCAGGCATAGAGGGGGGTACGAGCAGTACTTC

D: TRBD2
size: many
V: TRBV12-3/TRBV12-4
J: TRBJ2-7
CDR3: CASSARTSGRLSYEQYF
DNA: TGTGCCAGCAGTGCCCGGACTAGCGGGAGGCTATCCTACGAGCAGTACTTC

D: -
size: few
V: TRBV6-2/TRBV6-3
J: TRBJ2-3
CDR3: CAVRGGFTDTQYF
DNA: TGTGCCGTCCGGGGCGGATTCACAGATACGCAGTATTTT

D: -
size: -
V: TRBV7-9
J: TRBJ2-3
CDR3: CASSFLVGDADTQYF
DNA: TGTGCCAGCAGCTTCCTAGTGGGAGATGCAGATACGCAGTATTTT

D: TRBD2
size: -
V: TRBV5-5
J: TRBJ2-3
CDR3: CASSLTASGSKVVADTQYF
DNA: TGTGCCAGCAGCTTGACCGCTAGCGGGAGTAAGGTTGTCGCAGATACGCAGTATTTT

D: -
size: -
V: TRBV24-1
J: TRBJ2-3
CDR3: CATSDFGGTDTQYF
DNA: TGTGCCACCAGTGATTTCGGTGGCACAGATACGCAGTATTTT